This TCR beta chain originates from a study of CD8+CD57+ T cells in acquired aplastic anemia. The V gene end was trimmed by 6 bases and the J gene end by 1 base; junction bases not matched to a gene: 5. The CDR3 totals 15 residues. Investigators profiled TCR beta VDJ and CDR3 from genomic DNA template. TCRdb analysed the reads with MiXCR anew, one entry per CDR3 protein. The data hold approximately 130,000 distinct CDR3 sequences, with nearly 40% observed a single time. The authors sequenced patients whose flow cytometry had shown CD8+CD57+ cell expansion. This sequence was found in a human donor with aplastic anemia. Specimen: sorted CD4+, CD8+, or CD8+CD57+ T cells (not recorded which) from PBMCs. This chain joins TRBV12-3 or TRBV12-4 and TRBJ2-2; 7 bases are a match to TRBD2. The CDR3 DNA sequence: TGTGCCAGCAGCCCCAAGCGGGGGAACACCGGGGAGCTGTTTTTT. Its translation is CASSPKRGNTGELFF.